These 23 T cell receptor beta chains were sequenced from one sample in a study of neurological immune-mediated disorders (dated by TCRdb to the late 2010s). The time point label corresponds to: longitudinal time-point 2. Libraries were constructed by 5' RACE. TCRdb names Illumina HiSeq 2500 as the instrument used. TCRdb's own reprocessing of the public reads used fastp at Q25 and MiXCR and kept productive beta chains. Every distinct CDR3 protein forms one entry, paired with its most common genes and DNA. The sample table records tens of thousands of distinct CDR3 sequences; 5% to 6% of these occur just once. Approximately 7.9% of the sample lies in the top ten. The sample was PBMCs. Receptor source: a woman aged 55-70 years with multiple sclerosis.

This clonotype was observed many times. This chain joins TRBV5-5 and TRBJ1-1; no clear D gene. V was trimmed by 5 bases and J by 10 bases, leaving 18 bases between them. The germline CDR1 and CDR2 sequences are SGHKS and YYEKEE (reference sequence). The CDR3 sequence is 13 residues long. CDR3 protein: CASRGILPNGAFF. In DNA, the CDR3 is TGTGCCAGCAGGGGAATTTTACCCAACGGAGCTTTCTTT.

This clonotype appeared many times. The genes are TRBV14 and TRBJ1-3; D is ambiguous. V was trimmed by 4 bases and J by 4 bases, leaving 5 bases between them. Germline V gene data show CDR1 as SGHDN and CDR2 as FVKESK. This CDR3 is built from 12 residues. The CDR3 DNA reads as TGTGCCAGCAGCCGGTTGGGAAACACCATATATTTT. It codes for CASSRLGNTIYF.

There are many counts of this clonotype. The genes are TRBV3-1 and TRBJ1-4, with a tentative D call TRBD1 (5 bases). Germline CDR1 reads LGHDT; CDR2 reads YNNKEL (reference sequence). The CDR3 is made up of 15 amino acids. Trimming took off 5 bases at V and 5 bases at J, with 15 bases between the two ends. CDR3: CASSLRGGTNEKLFF. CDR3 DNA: TGTGCCAGCAGCTTACGCGGGGGGACGAATGAAAAACTGTTTTTT.

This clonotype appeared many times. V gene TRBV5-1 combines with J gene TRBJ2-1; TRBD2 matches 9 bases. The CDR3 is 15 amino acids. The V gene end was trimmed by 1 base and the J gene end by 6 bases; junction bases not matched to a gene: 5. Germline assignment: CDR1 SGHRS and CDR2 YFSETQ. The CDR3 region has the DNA TGCGCCAGCAGCTTGCAGGCGGGGGGGACCAATGAGCAGTTCTTC. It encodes CASSLQAGGTNEQFF. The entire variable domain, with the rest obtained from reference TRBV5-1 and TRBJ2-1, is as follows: KAGVTQTPRYLIKTRGQQVTLSCSPISGHRSVSWYQQTPGQGLQFLFEYFSETQRNKGNFPGRFSGRQFSNSRSEMNVSTLELGDSALYLCASSLQAGGTNEQFFGPGTRLTVL.

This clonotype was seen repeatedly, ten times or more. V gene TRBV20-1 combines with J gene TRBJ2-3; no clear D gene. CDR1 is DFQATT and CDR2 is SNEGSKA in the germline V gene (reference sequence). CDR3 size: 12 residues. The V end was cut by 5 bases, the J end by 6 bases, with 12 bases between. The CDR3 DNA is TGCAGTGCTCCAACATTCGGCGATACGCAGTATTTT. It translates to CSAPTFGDTQYF.

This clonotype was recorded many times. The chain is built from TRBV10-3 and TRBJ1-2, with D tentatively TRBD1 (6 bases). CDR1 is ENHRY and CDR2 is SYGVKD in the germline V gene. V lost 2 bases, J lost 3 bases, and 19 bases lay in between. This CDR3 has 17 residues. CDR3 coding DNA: TGTGCCATCAGTGAGATACAGGGACTAGTAAGCGACTATGGCTACACCTTC. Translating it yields CAISEIQGLVSDYGYTF.

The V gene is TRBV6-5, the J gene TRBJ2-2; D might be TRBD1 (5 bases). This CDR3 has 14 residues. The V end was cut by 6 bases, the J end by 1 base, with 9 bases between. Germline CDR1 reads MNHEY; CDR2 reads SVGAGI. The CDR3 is CASRVDRNTGELFF. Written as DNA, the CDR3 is TGTGCCAGCAGAGTCGACAGGAACACCGGGGAGCTGTTTTTT.

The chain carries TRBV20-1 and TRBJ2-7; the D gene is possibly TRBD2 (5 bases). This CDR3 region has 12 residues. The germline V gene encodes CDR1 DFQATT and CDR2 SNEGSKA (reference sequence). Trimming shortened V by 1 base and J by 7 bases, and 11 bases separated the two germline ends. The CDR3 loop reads CSARALAREQYF. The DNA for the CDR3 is TGCAGTGCTAGAGCGCTAGCTCGTGAGCAGTACTTC.

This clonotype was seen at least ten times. CDR3 residues: CASSPQGFTDTQYF. The CDR3 nucleotides are TGTGCCAGCAGCCCGCAGGGGTTCACAGATACGCAGTATTTT. J is TRBJ2-3 and V is TRBV7-6; D is possibly TRBD1 (6 bases). The germline V and J ends were trimmed by 5 bases and 2 bases, with 11 bases remaining between them. The V gene's germline CDR1 is SGHVS and CDR2 FNYEAQ. This CDR3 is 14 amino acids long.

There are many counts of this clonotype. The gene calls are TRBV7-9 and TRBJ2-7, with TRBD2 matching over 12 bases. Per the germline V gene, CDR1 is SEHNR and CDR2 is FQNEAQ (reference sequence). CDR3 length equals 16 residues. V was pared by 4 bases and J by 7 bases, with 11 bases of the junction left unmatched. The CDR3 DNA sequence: TGTGCCAGCAGCTCCTCCCGTAGACTAGCGGGGGATGAGCAGTACTTC. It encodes CASSSSRRLAGDEQYF.

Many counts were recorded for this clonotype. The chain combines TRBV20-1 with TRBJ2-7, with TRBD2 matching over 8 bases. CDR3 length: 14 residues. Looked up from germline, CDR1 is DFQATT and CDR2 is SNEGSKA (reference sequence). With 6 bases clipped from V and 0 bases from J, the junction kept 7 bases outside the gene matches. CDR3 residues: CSAHGAGVSYEQYF. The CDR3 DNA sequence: TGCAGTGCCCATGGAGCGGGGGTCTCCTACGAGCAGTACTTC.

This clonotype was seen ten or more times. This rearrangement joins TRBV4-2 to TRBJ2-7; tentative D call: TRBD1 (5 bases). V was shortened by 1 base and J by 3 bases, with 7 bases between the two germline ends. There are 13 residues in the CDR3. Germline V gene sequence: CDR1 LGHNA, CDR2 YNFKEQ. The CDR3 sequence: CASSQGQIYEQYF. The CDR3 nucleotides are TGTGCCAGCAGCCAAGGACAGATCTACGAGCAGTACTTC.

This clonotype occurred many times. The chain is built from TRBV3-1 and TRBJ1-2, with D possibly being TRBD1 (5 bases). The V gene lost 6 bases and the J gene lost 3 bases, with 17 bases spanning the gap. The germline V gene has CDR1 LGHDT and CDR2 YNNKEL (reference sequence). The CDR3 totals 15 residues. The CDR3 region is CASSKSGPPDYGYTF. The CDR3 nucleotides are TGTGCCAGCAGTAAATCGGGACCGCCCGACTATGGCTACACCTTC.

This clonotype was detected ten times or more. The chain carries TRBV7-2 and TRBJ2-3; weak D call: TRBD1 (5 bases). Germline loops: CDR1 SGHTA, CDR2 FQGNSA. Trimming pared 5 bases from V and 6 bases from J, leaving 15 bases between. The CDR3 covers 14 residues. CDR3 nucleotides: TGTGCCAGCAGCCTTCTTACAGGATTCGATACGCAGTATTTT. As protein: CASSLLTGFDTQYF.

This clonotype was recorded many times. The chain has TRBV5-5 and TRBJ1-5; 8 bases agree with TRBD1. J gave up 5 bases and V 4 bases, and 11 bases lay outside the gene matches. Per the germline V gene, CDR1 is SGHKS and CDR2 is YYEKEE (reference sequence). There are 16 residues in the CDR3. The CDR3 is CASSTTGQGAHQPQHF. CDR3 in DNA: TGTGCCAGCAGCACCACCGGGCAGGGGGCCCATCAGCCCCAGCATTTT.

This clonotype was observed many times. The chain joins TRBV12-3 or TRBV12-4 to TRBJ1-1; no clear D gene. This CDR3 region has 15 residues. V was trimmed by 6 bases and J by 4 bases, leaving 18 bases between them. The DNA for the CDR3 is TGTGCCAGCAGGGACCCCCCCGAGGGTATCACTGAAGCTTTCTTT. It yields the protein CASRDPPEGITEAFF.

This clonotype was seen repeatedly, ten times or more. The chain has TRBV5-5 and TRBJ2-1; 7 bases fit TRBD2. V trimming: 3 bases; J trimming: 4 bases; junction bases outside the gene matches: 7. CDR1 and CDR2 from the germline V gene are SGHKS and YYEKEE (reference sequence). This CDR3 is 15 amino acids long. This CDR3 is CASSSGTTIYNEQFF. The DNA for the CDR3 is TGTGCCAGCAGCTCAGGGACTACCATATACAATGAGCAGTTCTTC.

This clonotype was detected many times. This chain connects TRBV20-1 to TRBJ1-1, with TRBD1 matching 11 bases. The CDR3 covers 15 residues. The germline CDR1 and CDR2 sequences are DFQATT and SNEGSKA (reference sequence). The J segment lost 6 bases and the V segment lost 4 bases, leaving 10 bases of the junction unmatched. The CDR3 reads CSAISPKGQGAEAFF. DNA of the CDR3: TGCAGTGCTATATCACCCAAGGGACAGGGGGCTGAAGCTTTCTTT.

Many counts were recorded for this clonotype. As DNA, the CDR3 is TGTGCCAGCAGTGCGGCGGTAAGGGGTCAGCCCCAGCATTTT. Translation: CASSAAVRGQPQHF. V usage is TRBV27 and J usage is TRBJ1-5; D may be TRBD1 (5 bases). The V end lost 5 bases, the J end lost 6 bases, and 14 bases lay between the germline ends. The CDR3 has 14 amino acids. Germline V gene lookup returns CDR1 MNHEY and CDR2 SMNVEV (reference sequence).

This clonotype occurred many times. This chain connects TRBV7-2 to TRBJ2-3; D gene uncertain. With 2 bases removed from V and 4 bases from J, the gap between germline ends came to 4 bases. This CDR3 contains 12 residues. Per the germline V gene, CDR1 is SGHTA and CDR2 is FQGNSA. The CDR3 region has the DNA TGTGCCAGCAGCTTACTACCAGATACGCAGTATTTT. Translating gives CASSLLPDTQYF.

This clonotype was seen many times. The CDR3 reads CASSQDRGLNEKLFF. As DNA, the CDR3 is TGTGCCAGCAGCCAAGACAGGGGGCTTAATGAAAAACTGTTTTTT. This chain connects TRBV7-9 to TRBJ1-4, with 10 bases identical to TRBD1. The junction had 4 bases not matched to a gene; V was cut back by 5 bases and J by 4 bases. Germline V gene data show CDR1 as SEHNR and CDR2 as FQNEAQ (reference sequence). The CDR3 covers 15 residues. Drawing the rest from reference TRBV7-9 and TRBJ1-4, the complete variable domain is DTGVSQNPRHKITKRGQNVTFRCDPISEHNRLYWYRQTLGQGPEFLTYFQNEAQLEKSRLLSDRFSAERPKGSFSTLEIQRTEQGDSAMYLCASSQDRGLNEKLFFGSGTQLSVL.

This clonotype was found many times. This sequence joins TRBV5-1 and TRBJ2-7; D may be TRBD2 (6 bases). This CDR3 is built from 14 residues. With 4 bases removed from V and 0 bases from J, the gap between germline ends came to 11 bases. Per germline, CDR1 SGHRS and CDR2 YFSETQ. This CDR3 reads CASSPRDFSYEQYF. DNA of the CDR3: TGCGCCAGCAGCCCCCGGGACTTCTCCTACGAGCAGTACTTC.

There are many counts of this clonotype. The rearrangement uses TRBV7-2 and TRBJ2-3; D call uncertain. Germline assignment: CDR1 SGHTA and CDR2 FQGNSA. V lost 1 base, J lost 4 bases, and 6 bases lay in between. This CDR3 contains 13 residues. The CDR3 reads CASSLEGADTQYF. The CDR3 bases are TGTGCCAGCAGCTTAGAGGGCGCAGATACGCAGTATTTT.